Listed here are 10 T cell receptor beta chains from one sample, sequenced in a study of radiotherapy plus CTLA-4 blockade in lung cancer (dated by TCRdb to 2017 to 2018). The method was the immunoSEQ multiplex PCR assay. TCRdb holds this immuneACCESS table with in-frame rearrangements only. Some clones are missing; in checked studies, unresolved V genes explain under half, and the rest has no known cause. Counted in this sample were some 45,000 clones; 76% of them appeared once. About 9% of the sample lies in the top ten. The material sequenced was peripheral blood, taken from a patient treated with radiotherapy plus ipilimumab. Every receptor here comes from a human donor with non-small cell lung cancer who had stable disease on radiotherapy plus ipilimumab.

The chain combines TRBV25-1 with TRBJ2-7, with D possibly matching TRBD1 (5 bases). The CDR3 sequence is 13 residues long. Germline CDR1 MGHDK, CDR2 SYGVNS. The V end was cut by 9 bases, the J end by 6 bases, with 18 bases between. The CDR3 DNA sequence: TGTGCCAGTGTAGGGCAGGGATACGGCGAGCAGTACTTC. Protein sequence: CASVGQGYGEQYF.

The rearrangement links TRBV10-2 to TRBJ2-5; 8 bases align to TRBD2. The length of the CDR3 is 15 residues. Germline V lookup: CDR1 WSHSY, CDR2 SAAADI. The trim removed 7 bases at V and 4 bases at J, leaving 11 bases unmatched. DNA of the CDR3: TGCGCCAGCAACCGGGGGGGCCGTTTATCAGAGACCCAGTACTTC. Its protein product is CASNRGGRLSETQYF.

The J gene is TRBJ1-6, the V gene TRBV6-5; possibly TRBD1 for D (5 bases). CDR1 is MNHEY, CDR2 SVGAGI, per germline. The V gene lost 2 bases and the J gene lost 7 bases, with 12 bases spanning the gap. The length of the CDR3 is 15 residues. CDR3 nucleotide sequence: TGTGCCAGCAGTTACGGGGCAGTAACAAATTCACCCCTCCACTTT. This sequence encodes CASSYGAVTNSPLHF.

This clone was picked up a small number of times. V gene TRBV11-2 combines with J gene TRBJ2-7, with D perhaps being TRBD1 or TRBD2 (6 bases each). From germline, CDR1 is SGHAT and CDR2 FQNNGV. Between the trimmed V and J ends, which lost 5 bases and 4 bases, there was a span of 21 bases. The CDR3 runs to 16 residues. In DNA form, the CDR3 reads TGTGCCAGCAGCCCTATAGCGAGACGGGGGCAGTACGAGCAGTACGTC. Amino acid sequence: CASSPIARRGQYEQYV.

The chain combines TRBV30 with TRBJ2-4; 9 nucleotides line up with TRBD2. This CDR3 comprises 16 residues. Per germline, CDR1 GTSNPN and CDR2 SVGIG (reference sequence). J gave up 9 bases and V 2 bases, and 14 bases lay outside the gene matches. CDR3 region: CAWSTTALAGYVIQYF. Written as DNA, the CDR3 is TGTGCCTGGAGTACCACCGCCCTAGCGGGGTACGTCATTCAGTACTTC.

The genes are TRBV5-1 and TRBJ1-1; D may be TRBD1 (5 bases). The ends were cut back, 4 bases at V and 0 bases at J, with 10 bases in the middle. CDR3 length: 14 residues. In germline, CDR1 is SGHRS, CDR2 YFSETQ. The CDR3 sequence: CASSGDGVNTEAFF. CDR3 nucleotide sequence: TGCGCCAGCAGCGGGGACGGTGTGAACACTGAAGCTTTCTTT.

CDR3 sequence (DNA): TGCGCCAGCACTACCGGGACAGGGCCCTACAATGAGCAGTTCTTC. Residues: CASTTGTGPYNEQFF. J is TRBJ2-1 and V is TRBV10-2; 9 nucleotides line up with TRBD1. Trimming at V came to 7 bases and at J to 2 bases, leaving 6 bases not matched to a gene. The CDR3 is made up of 15 amino acids. CDR1 WSHSY and CDR2 SAAADI come from the germline V gene.

The chain employs TRBV19 and TRBJ1-1; D possibly corresponds to TRBD1 (6 bases). The CDR3 is 16 residues long. V lost 4 bases and J 0 bases, leaving 15 bases between the germline ends. Looked up from germline, CDR1 is LNHDA and CDR2 is SQIVND (reference sequence). CDR3 protein: CASSRQTGPMNTEAFF. The CDR3 nucleotides are TGTGCCAGTAGTAGGCAGACAGGCCCGATGAACACTGAAGCTTTCTTT.

This chain uses TRBV30 with TRBJ2-3; D is unresolved. The CDR3 totals 13 residues. Trimming took 4 bases from V and 2 from J, leaving 10 bases between them. Germline CDR1 reads GTSNPN; CDR2 reads SVGIG (reference sequence). The CDR3 DNA reads as TGTGCCTGGACTGTGGATAACACAGATACGCAGTATTTT. Encoded protein: CAWTVDNTDTQYF.

The chain uses TRBV11-2 and TRBJ2-3; D is unresolved. The CDR3 is made up of 13 amino acids. Looked up from germline, CDR1 is SGHAT and CDR2 is FQNNGV. Trimming removed 4 bases at V and 6 bases at J, with 11 bases between. Here the CDR3 DNA reads TGTGCCAGCAGCTCTTCTGGCGGCGATACGCAGTATTTT. Protein product: CASSSSGGDTQYF.